This TCR beta chain was retrieved from a study of blood T cell repertoires in COVID-19. Study information: Each recovered donor of Cohort 3 presented with two negative PCRs, clearance, or symptom resolution.

Categorization into cohorts depended on clinical history that participants reported. From germline, CDR1 is SGHTA and CDR2 FQGTGA. The CDR3 is 15 amino acids. Trimming shortened V by 0 bases and J by 7 bases, and 15 bases separated the two germline ends. As originally analysed: The authors estimated nucleated cell counts from reference gene primer amplification. The table came from immunoSEQ multiplex PCR; TCRdb's copy has only in-frame clones and leaves some out. That table gives V, J and clone size, and the DNA gave D and trimming. Of some 300,000 clones listed, around 89% were seen once; the top ten hold under 2.5%.

Sequencing input: PBMCs or T cells enriched from blood (not recorded which). The sequence was obtained from a woman aged 55-69 years in a cohort exposed to, infected with or recovered from COVID-19 (not recorded which). The chain recombines TRBV7-3 with TRBJ1-1; TRBD1 is a possible D gene (5 bases). The chain's CDR3 is CASSLTPLGAHEAFF. The CDR3 DNA reads TGTGCCAGCAGCTTAACCCCCCTTGGGGCACATGAAGCTTTCTTT.